Following are 21 T cell receptor beta chains from one sample sequenced in a study of blood T cell repertoires in COVID-19. Here immunoSEQ multiplex PCR was the method, and the copy in TCRdb shows in-frame clones only, minus some. The table includes about 56,000 clones, 75% to 90% detected once. Sequenced input: peripheral blood. All receptors come from a woman in her sixties with COVID-19, enrolled during active disease.

The chain has TRBV30 and TRBJ1-1; D ambiguous. This CDR3 spans 13 amino acids. In germline, CDR1 is GTSNPN, CDR2 SVGIG (reference sequence). V lost 3 bases, J lost 0 bases, and 8 bases lay in between. CDR3 residues: CAWRRHMNTEAFF. In nucleotides, the CDR3 is TGTGCCTGGAGAAGACACATGAACACTGAAGCTTTCTTT.

This clone was found once. This chain joins TRBV5-1 and TRBJ2-7; possibly TRBD2 for D (6 bases). Germline-derived CDR1 and CDR2 are SGHRS and YFSETQ. V was pared by 2 bases and J by 3 bases, with 27 bases between. The CDR3 is 19 residues long. The DNA for the CDR3 is TGCGCCAGCAGCTTAAGGACCCCCGGGGGTAGCCTCCGTTTCTACGAGCAGTACTTC. It translates to CASSLRTPGGSLRFYEQYF.

The chain couples TRBV5-8 to TRBJ2-3; D gene ambiguous. CDR1 and CDR2 from the germline V gene are SGHTS and YDEGEE. V dropped 0 bases and J dropped 4 bases, with 18 bases sitting between them. CDR3 length: 17 amino acids. The CDR3: CASSLVLYVNAADTQYF. The DNA for the CDR3 is TGTGCCAGCAGCTTGGTCCTCTACGTAAACGCGGCAGATACGCAGTATTTT.

The genes are TRBV12-3 or TRBV12-4 and TRBJ2-2; the D is unclear. V lost 6 bases and J 6 bases, leaving 11 bases between the germline ends. CDR3 length equals 13 residues. The CDR3 sequence is CASRSIGAGELFF. For the CDR3, the DNA is TGTGCCAGCAGATCTATCGGAGCCGGGGAGCTGTTTTTT.

This rearrangement joins TRBV25-1 to TRBJ2-7; perhaps TRBD2 as D (5 bases). Germline CDR1 reads MGHDK; CDR2 reads SYGVNS. Trimming removed 7 bases from V and 2 bases from J, with 12 bases in between. This CDR3 has 13 residues. CDR3 DNA sequence: TGTGCCAGCACAGGAACGACTACCTACGAGCAGTACTTC. Translation: CASTGTTTYEQYF.

This clone was found a few times. J is TRBJ1-2 and V is TRBV20-1, with D perhaps TRBD1 (5 bases). The CDR3 is 14 amino acids. Germline V lookup: CDR1 DFQATT, CDR2 SNEGSKA (reference sequence). The V and J ends lost 3 bases and 6 bases respectively, with 17 bases between them. The CDR3 reads CSASPIGTGDGYTF. As DNA, the CDR3 is TGCAGTGCTAGTCCAATCGGGACGGGAGATGGCTACACCTTC.

The chain is built from TRBV9 and TRBJ2-1; 9 positions match TRBD2. The CDR3 is 15 residues long. The V gene's germline CDR1 is SGDLS and CDR2 YYNGEE. With V trimmed by 3 bases and J by 8 bases, 9 bases remained unmatched. CDR3 DNA: TGTGCCAGCAGCGCGGGACTAGCTTACTCCGATGAGCAGTTCTTC. The encoded protein is CASSAGLAYSDEQFF.

The rearrangement joins TRBV5-1 to TRBJ2-1; 15 bases are a match to TRBD2. V lost 4 bases, J lost 8 bases, and 10 bases stayed unmatched. The germline CDR1 and CDR2 sequences are SGHRS and YFSETQ. The CDR3 is 17 amino acids. The CDR3 bases are TGCGCCAGCAGCCCAAAAGGACTAGCGGGGGGGCCATATGAGCAGTTCTTC. It yields the protein CASSPKGLAGGPYEQFF.

This CDR3 is CASSVGDSYNSPLHF. The CDR3 nucleotides are TGTGCCAGCAGCGTCGGGGACTCCTATAATTCACCCCTCCACTTT. The chain is built from TRBV9 and TRBJ1-6; D not resolved. Per the germline V gene, CDR1 is SGDLS and CDR2 is YYNGEE. The CDR3 has 15 amino acids. V was trimmed by 2 bases and J by 0 bases, leaving 6 bases between them.

This chain connects TRBV2 to TRBJ2-7; TRBD1 aligns across 9 bases. Trimming at V came to 8 bases and at J to 7 bases, leaving 12 bases not matched to a gene. This CDR3 spans 14 amino acids. The germline V gene encodes CDR1 SNHLY and CDR2 FYNNEI. The CDR3 sequence: CASEETGGILEQYF. The CDR3 DNA sequence: TGTGCCAGCGAAGAGACAGGGGGGATTTTGGAGCAGTACTTC.

The chain combines TRBV18 with TRBJ2-1; 7 bases are shared with TRBD2. The germline CDR1 and CDR2 sequences are KGHSH and LQKENI. The J segment lost 7 bases and the V segment lost 6 bases, leaving 9 bases of the junction unmatched. CDR3 length: 14 amino acids. DNA for the CDR3: TGTGCCAGCTCCGCCCGGGAGGACGAAAATGAGCAGTTCTTC. Translating it yields CASSAREDENEQFF.

The chain uses TRBV7-9 and TRBJ1-6; TRBD1 agrees at 8 bases. This CDR3 spans 16 amino acids. The junction had 12 bases not matched to a gene; V was cut back by 5 bases and J by 9 bases. Germline lookup yields CDR1 SEHNR and CDR2 FQNEAQ (reference sequence). This CDR3 is CASSAPQGQEPSPLHF. In DNA, the CDR3 is TGTGCCAGCAGCGCCCCCCAGGGACAGGAGCCTTCACCCCTCCACTTT.

The chain recombines TRBV29-1 with TRBJ2-2; TRBD1 matches at 8 bases. CDR1 and CDR2 (germline): SQVTM, ANQGSEA. V was clipped by 4 bases and J by 6 bases; unmatched bases: 7. There are 14 residues in the CDR3. CDR3 coding DNA: TGCAGCGTTGGGACAGGGCCCGACGCCGGGGAGCTGTTTTTT. Encoded protein: CSVGTGPDAGELFF.

As concerns this clone: The sample holds other DNA sequences that translate to the same CDR3. This chain joins TRBV19 and TRBJ1-2; TRBD1 matches 10 bases. Germline V gene data show CDR1 as LNHDA and CDR2 as SQIVND (reference sequence). Unmatched junction bases numbered 2, after V lost 4 bases and J lost 6 bases. This CDR3 spans 13 amino acids. CDR3 sequence: CASSTTGGDGYTF. The CDR3 DNA reads TGTGCCAGTAGTACGACAGGGGGCGATGGCTACACCTTC.

The chain employs TRBV18 and TRBJ2-5, with D possibly matching TRBD1 (5 bases). The germline gives CDR1 KGHSH, CDR2 LQKENI. V was trimmed by 5 bases and J by 2 bases, leaving 9 bases between them. The CDR3 runs to 13 residues. The CDR3 here is CASSAGSQETQYF. The CDR3 DNA sequence: TGTGCCAGCTCAGCAGGGTCACAAGAGACCCAGTACTTC. The whole variable domain, remainder taken from reference TRBV18 and TRBJ2-5, is NAGVMQNPRHLVRRRGQEARLRCSPMKGHSHVYWYRQLPEEGLKFMVYLQKENIIDESGMPKERFSAEFPKEGPSILRIQQVVRGDSAAYFCASSAGSQETQYFGPGTRLLVL.

The chain uses TRBV7-8 and TRBJ2-7; D is perhaps TRBD1 (7 bases). Germline CDR1 SGHVS, CDR2 FQNEAQ. Trimming removed 4 bases at V and 5 bases at J, with 15 bases between. CDR3 size: 14 residues. This CDR3 reads CASSSFSRGDEQYF. CDR3 coding DNA: TGTGCCAGCAGCTCGTTTAGCAGGGGGGACGAGCAGTACTTC. Together with reference TRBV7-8 and TRBJ2-7, the CDR3 gives the full variable domain: GAGVSQSPRYKVAKRGQDVALRCDPISGHVSLFWYQQALGQGPEFLTYFQNEAQLDKSGLPSDRFFAERPEGSVSTLKIQRTQQEDSAVYLCASSSFSRGDEQYFGPGTRLTVT.

The gene calls are TRBV7-2 and TRBJ2-2, with a possible D match to TRBD2 (6 bases). V lost 5 bases and J lost 2, with 12 bases in between. This CDR3 has 15 amino acids. The germline V gene encodes CDR1 SGHTA and CDR2 FQGNSA. CDR3 coding DNA: TGTGCCAGCAGCCGGGACTCGCAAAACACCGGGGAGCTGTTTTTT. Its translation is CASSRDSQNTGELFF.

The chain employs TRBV20-1 and TRBJ1-1, with D possibly being TRBD1 (5 bases). CDR1 DFQATT and CDR2 SNEGSKA come from the germline V gene (reference sequence). V was shortened by 5 bases and J by 5 bases, with 9 bases between the two germline ends. This CDR3 is 11 amino acids long. CDR3 nucleotides: TGCAGTGCTCCGCAGGGAACTGAAGCTTTCTTT. Translation: CSAPQGTEAFF.

CDR3 nucleotide sequence: TGTGCCAGCAGCATGGCAGGGACCGGGGAGCTGTTTTTT. It yields the protein CASSMAGTGELFF. J is TRBJ2-2 and V is TRBV5-6; TRBD1 might be the D (5 bases). CDR3 length: 13 amino acids. With 4 bases removed from V and 5 bases from J, the gap between germline ends came to 9 bases. Germline V gene sequence: CDR1 SGHDT, CDR2 YYEEEE.

The chain links TRBV27 to TRBJ1-5; a weak D match, TRBD1 (5 bases). V shed 3 bases and J shed 4 bases, with 7 bases lying between them. Germline lookup yields CDR1 MNHEY and CDR2 SMNVEV (reference sequence). The CDR3 has 13 residues. CDR3 nucleotides: TGTGCCAGCAGTTTCGGGGGTAATCAGCCCCAGCATTTT. It specifies CASSFGGNQPQHF.

This clone was counted a few times. The genes are TRBV7-8 and TRBJ1-1; D possibly corresponds to TRBD1 (6 bases). With 5 bases removed from V and 7 bases from J, the gap between germline ends came to 17 bases. CDR1 is SGHVS, CDR2 FQNEAQ, per germline. The CDR3 runs 14 residues. The CDR3 DNA reads TGTGCCAGCAGCCCAGGGGTGGTTCTGGGTGAAGCTTTCTTT. Amino acid sequence: CASSPGVVLGEAFF. The whole variable domain, remainder taken from reference TRBV7-8 and TRBJ1-1, is GAGVSQSPRYKVAKRGQDVALRCDPISGHVSLFWYQQALGQGPEFLTYFQNEAQLDKSGLPSDRFFAERPEGSVSTLKIQRTQQEDSAVYLCASSPGVVLGEAFFGQGTRLTVV.